The TCR beta chain described here comes from a study of cytomegalovirus exposure and HLA in healthy donors. Likely unrecorded immune exposures existed in these nominally healthy donors. Study-level results: A later analysis, which compared TCR beta chains of equal frequency, found the HLA-associated ones more clonally expanded.

About this clone: As yet, its antigen is unknown.

Per the germline V gene, CDR1 is MNHNS and CDR2 is SASEGT. The trim removed 0 bases at V and 3 bases at J, leaving 7 bases unmatched. The CDR3 runs 17 residues. The PCR contained 60 Vbeta and 13 Jbeta primers. The method was immunoSEQ multiplex PCR; TCRdb's version includes in-frame clones alone and lacks a portion of them. This sample has about 160,000 clones, with roughly 82% found just once. This sequence joins TRBV6-1 and TRBJ1-2; 10 bases align to TRBD1. The receptor was isolated from a man aged 45-65 years in good health and CMV-seropositive. What was sequenced was PBMCs. CDR3: CASSEARDRGIHYGYTF. The CDR3 DNA follows: TGTGCCAGCAGTGAAGCCAGGGACAGGGGAATTCACTATGGCTACACCTTC.